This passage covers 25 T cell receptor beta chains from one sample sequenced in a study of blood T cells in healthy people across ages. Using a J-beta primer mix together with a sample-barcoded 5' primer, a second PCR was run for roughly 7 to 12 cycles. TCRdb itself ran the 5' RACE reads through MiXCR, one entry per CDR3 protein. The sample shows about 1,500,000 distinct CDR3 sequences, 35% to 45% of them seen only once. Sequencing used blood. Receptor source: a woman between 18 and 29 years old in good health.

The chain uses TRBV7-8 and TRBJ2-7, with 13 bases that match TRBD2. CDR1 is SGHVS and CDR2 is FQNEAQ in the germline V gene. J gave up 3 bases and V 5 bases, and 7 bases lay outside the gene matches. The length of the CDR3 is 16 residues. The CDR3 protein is CASSNLLAGGVYEQYF. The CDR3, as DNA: TGTGCCAGCAGCAACCTACTAGCGGGAGGGGTCTACGAGCAGTACTTC.

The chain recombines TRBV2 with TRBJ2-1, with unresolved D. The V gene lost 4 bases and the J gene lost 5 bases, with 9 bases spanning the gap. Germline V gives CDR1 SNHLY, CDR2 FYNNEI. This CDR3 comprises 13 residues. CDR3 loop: CASSVGSDNEQFF. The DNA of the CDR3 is TGTGCCAGCAGTGTGGGAAGCGACAATGAGCAGTTCTTC.

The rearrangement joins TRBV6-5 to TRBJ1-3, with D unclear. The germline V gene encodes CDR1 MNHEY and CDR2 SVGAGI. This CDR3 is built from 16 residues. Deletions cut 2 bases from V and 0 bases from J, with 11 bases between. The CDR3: CASSYLPASSGNTIYF. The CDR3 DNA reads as TGTGCCAGCAGTTACCTCCCGGCCAGCTCTGGAAACACCATATATTTT.

In DNA form, the CDR3 reads TGTGCCAGCAGCTTAGCGGGGTCGGTCTACGAGCAGTACTTC. This sequence encodes CASSLAGSVYEQYF. The V gene is TRBV7-2, the J gene TRBJ2-7, with D unclear. In germline, CDR1 is SGHTA, CDR2 FQGNSA. The V end lost 0 bases, the J end lost 3 bases, and 9 bases lay between the germline ends. The CDR3 covers 14 residues.

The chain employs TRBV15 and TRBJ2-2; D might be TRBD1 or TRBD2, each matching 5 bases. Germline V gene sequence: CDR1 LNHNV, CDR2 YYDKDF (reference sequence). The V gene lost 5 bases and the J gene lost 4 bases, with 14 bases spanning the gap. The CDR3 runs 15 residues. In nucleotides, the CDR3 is TGTGCCACCAGCCTTACAGGAGCGGCCACCGGGGAGCTGTTTTTT. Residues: CATSLTGAATGELFF.

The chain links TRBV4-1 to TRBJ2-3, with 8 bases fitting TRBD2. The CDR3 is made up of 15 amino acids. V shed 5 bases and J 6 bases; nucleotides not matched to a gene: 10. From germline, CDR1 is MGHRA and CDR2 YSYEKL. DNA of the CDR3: TGCGCCAGCAGCTCCGGGACTAGGGGTGGTGATACGCAGTATTTT. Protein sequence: CASSSGTRGGDTQYF.

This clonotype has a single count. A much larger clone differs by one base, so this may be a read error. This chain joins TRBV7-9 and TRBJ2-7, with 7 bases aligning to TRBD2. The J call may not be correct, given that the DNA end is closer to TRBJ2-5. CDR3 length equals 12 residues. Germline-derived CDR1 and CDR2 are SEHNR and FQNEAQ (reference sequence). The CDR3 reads CSRAGSGETQYF. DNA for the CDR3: TGTTCCAGAGCGGGGTCTGGGGAGACCCAGTACTTC.

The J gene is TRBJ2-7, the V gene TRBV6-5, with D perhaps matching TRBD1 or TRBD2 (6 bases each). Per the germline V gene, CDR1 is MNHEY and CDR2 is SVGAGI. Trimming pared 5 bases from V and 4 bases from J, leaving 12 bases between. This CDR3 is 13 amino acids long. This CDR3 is CASSDGGHYEQYF. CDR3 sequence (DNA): TGTGCCAGCAGTGACGGGGGACATTACGAGCAGTACTTC.

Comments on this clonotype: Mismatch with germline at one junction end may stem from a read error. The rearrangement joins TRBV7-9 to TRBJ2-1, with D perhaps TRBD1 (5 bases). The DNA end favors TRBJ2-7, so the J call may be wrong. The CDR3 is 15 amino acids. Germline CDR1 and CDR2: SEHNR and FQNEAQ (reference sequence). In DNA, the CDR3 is TGTGCCAGCAGCATAGCAGAAGGGGCCTACAATGAGCAGTACTTC. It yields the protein CASSIAEGAYNEQYF.

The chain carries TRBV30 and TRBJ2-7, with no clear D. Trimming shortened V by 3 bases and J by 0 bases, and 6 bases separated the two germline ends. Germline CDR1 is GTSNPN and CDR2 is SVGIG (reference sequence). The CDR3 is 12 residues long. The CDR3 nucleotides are TGTGCCTGGAGGGTCCTCTCCTACGAGCAGTACTTC. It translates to CAWRVLSYEQYF.

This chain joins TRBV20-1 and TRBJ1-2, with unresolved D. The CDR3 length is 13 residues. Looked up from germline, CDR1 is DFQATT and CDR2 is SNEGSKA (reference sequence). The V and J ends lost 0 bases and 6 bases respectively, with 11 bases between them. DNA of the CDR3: TGCAGTGCTAGAGATACCGGGGAGGATGGCTACACCTTC. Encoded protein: CSARDTGEDGYTF.

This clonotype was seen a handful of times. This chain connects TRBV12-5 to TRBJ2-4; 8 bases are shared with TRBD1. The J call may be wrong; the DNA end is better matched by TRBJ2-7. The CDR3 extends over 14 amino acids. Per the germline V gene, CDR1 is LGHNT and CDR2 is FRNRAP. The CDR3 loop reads CASGRDRPPYEQYF. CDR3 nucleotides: TGTGCTAGTGGTAGGGACAGGCCACCCTACGAGCAGTACTTC.

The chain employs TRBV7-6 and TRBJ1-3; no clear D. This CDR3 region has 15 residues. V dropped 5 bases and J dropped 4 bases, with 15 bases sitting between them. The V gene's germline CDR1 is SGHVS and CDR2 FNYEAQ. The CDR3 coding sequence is TGTGCCAGCAGCCAGGCCAGCGCGTCCGGAAACACCATATATTTT. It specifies CASSQASASGNTIYF.

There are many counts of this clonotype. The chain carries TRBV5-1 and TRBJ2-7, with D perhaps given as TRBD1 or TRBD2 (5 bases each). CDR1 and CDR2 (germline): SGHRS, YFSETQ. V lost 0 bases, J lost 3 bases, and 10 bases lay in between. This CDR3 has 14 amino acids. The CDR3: CASSLASGLYEQYF. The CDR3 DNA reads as TGCGCCAGCAGCTTGGCTTCGGGGCTCTACGAGCAGTACTTC.

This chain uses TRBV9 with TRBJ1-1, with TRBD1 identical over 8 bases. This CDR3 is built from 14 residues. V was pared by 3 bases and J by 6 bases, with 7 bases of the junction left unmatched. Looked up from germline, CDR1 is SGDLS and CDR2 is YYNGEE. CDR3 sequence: CASSDRGTEAEAFF. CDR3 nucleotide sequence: TGTGCCAGCAGCGACAGGGGGACTGAAGCTGAAGCTTTCTTT. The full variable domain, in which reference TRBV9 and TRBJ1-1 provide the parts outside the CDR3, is DSGVTQTPKHLITATGQRVTLRCSPRSGDLSVYWYQQSLDQGLQFLIQYYNGEERAKGNILERFSAQQFPDLHSELNLSSLELGDSALYFCASSDRGTEAEAFFGQGTRLTVV.

The CDR3 region has the DNA TGTGCCAGCAGTTACTCGTACAGGAACTACGAGCAGTACTTC. This translates into CASSYSYRNYEQYF. The chain is built from TRBV6-5 and TRBJ2-7; tentatively, D is TRBD1 (5 bases). CDR3 length equals 14 residues. Germline loops: CDR1 MNHEY, CDR2 SVGAGI. V lost 0 bases and J lost 3, with 9 bases in between.

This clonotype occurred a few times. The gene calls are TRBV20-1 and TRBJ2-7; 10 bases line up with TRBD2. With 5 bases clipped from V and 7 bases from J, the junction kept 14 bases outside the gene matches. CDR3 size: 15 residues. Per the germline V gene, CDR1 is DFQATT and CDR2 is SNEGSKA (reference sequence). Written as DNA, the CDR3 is TGCAGTGCTCTCCCAGGGGGTAGCGGGAGGTGGGAGCAGTACTTC. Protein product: CSALPGGSGRWEQYF.

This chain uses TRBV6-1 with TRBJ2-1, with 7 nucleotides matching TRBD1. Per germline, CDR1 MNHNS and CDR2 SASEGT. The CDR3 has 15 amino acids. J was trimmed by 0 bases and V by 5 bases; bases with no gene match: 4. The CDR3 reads CASSRTGPSYNEQFF. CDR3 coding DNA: TGTGCCAGCAGTCGGACAGGCCCCTCCTACAATGAGCAGTTCTTC.

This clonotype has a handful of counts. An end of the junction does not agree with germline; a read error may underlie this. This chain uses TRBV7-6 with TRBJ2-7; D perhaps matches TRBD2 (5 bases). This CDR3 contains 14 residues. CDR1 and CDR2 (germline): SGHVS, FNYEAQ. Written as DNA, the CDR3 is TGTGCCAGCAGCCTAGCCCCTACGAGCGACGAGCAGTACTTC. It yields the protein CASSLAPTSDEQYF. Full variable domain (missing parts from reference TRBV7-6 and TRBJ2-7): GAGVSQSPRYKVTKRGQDVALRCDPISGHVSLYWYRQALGQGPEFLTYFNYEAQQDKSGLPNDRFSAERPEGSISTLTIQRTEQRDSAMYRCASSLAPTSDEQYFGPGTRLTVT.

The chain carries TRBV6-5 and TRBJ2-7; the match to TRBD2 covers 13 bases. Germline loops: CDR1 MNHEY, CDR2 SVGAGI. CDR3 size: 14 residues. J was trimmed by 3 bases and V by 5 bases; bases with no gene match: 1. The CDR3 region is CASSTSGRVYEQYF. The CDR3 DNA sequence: TGTGCCAGCAGTACTAGCGGGAGGGTCTACGAGCAGTACTTC.

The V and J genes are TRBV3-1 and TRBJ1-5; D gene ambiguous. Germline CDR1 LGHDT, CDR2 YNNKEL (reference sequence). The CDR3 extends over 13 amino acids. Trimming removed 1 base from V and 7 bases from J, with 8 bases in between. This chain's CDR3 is CASSQVLGQPQHF. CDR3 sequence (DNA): TGTGCCAGCAGCCAAGTATTAGGGCAGCCCCAGCATTTT. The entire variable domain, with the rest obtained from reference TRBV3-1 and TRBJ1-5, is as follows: DTAVSQTPKYLVTQMGNDKSIKCEQNLGHDTMYWYKQDSKKFLKIMFSYNNKELIINETVPNRFSPKSPDKAHLNLHINSLELGDSAVYFCASSQVLGQPQHFGDGTRLSIL.

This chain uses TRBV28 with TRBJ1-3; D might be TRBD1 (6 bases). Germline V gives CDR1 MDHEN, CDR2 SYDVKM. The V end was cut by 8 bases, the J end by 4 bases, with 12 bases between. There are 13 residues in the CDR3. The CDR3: CASLAGGGNTIYF. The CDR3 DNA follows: TGTGCCAGCTTGGCGGGGGGCGGAAACACCATATATTTT.

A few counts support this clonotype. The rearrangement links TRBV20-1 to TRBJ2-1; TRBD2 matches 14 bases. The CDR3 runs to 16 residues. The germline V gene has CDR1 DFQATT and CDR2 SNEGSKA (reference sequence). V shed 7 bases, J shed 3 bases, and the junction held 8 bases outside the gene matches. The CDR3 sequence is CSGLAGGPFIYNEQFF. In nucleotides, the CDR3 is TGCAGTGGACTAGCGGGGGGGCCGTTCATCTACAATGAGCAGTTCTTC.

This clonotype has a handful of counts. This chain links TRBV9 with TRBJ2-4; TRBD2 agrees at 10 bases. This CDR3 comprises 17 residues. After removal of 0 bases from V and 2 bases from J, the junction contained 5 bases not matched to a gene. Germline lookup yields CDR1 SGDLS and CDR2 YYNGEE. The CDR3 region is CASSVGAGGPTKNIQYF. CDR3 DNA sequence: TGTGCCAGCAGCGTAGGAGCGGGAGGGCCAACCAAAAACATTCAGTACTTC. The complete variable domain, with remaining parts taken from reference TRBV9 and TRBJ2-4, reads DSGVTQTPKHLITATGQRVTLRCSPRSGDLSVYWYQQSLDQGLQFLIQYYNGEERAKGNILERFSAQQFPDLHSELNLSSLELGDSALYFCASSVGAGGPTKNIQYFGAGTRLSVL.

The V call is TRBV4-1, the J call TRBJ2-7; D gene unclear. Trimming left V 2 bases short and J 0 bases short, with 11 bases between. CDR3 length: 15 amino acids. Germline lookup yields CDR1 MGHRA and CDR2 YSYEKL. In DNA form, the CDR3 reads TGCGCCAGCAGCCAAAGACGAGGAAGCTCCTACGAGCAGTACTTC. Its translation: CASSQRRGSSYEQYF.